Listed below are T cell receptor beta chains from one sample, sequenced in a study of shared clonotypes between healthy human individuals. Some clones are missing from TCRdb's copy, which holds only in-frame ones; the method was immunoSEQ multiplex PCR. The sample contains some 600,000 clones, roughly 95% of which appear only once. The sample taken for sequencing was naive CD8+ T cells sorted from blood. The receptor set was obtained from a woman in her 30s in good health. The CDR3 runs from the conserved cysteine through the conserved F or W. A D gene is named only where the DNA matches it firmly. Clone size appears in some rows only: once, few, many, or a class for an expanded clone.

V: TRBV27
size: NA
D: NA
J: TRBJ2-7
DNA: TGTGCCAGCAGTACAACAGGGTACGAGCAGTACTTC
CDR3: CASSTTGYEQYF

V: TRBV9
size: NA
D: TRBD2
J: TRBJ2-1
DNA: TGTGCCAGCAGCCACCCGATTAGCGGGAATGTCGAGAGAAATGAGCAGTTCTTC
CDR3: CASSHPISGNVERNEQFF

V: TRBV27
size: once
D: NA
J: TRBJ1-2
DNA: TGTGCCAGCACCTCTTTTTCAGGCGGCTATGGCTACACCTTC
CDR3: CASTSFSGGYGYTF

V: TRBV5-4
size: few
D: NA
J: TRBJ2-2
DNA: TGTGCCAGCAGCCGGGGGAACACCGGGGAGCTGTTTTTT
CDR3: CASSRGNTGELFF

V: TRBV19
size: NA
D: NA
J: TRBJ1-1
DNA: TGTGCCAGTAGTATAGGAGGGGTCACTGAAGCTTTCTTT
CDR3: CASSIGGVTEAFF

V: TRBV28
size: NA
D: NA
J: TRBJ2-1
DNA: TGTGCCAGCAGTTTTTTTAGGAACAATGAGCAGTTCTTC
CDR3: CASSFFRNNEQFF

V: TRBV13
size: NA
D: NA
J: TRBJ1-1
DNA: TGTGCCAGCAGCCTAGGGCAGACCAACACTGAAGCTTTCTTT
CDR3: CASSLGQTNTEAFF

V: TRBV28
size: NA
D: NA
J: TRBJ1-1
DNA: TGTGCCAGCAGTTTGTTTCAGAAAATGAACACTGAAGCTTTCTTT
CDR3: CASSLFQKMNTEAFF

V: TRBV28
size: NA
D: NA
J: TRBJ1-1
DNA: TGTGCCAGCAGTTATACGCAGGGGCTCACTGAAGCTTTCTTT
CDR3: CASSYTQGLTEAFF

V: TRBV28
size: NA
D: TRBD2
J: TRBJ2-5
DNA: TGTGCCAGCAGTTTATATTCTAGCGGGAGTGAGTTGGGGGCGTCCCAGTACTTC
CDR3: CASSLYSSGSELGASQYF

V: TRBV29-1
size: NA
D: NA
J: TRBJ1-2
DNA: TGCAGCGTTGAAGATTGGCAGGAGAATGGCTACACCTTC
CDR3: CSVEDWQENGYTF

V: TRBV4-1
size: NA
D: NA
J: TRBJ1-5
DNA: TGCGCCAGCAGCCAAGGGGGGTCGGGCCAGCCCCAGCATTTT
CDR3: CASSQGGSGQPQHF

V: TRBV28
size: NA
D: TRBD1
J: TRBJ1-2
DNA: TGTGCCATCGGAGGGCTTAGACAGGGCGGGCCTAACTATGGCTACACCTTC
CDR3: CAIGGLRQGGPNYGYTF

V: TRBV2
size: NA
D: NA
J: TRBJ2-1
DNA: TGTGCCAGCAGTTCCTCCGGGGGCTCCTACAATGAGCAGTTCTTC
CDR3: CASSSSGGSYNEQFF

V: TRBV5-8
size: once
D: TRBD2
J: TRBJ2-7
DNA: TGTGCCAGCTCCGGACTAGCGGGGATCTACGAGCAGTACTTC
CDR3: CASSGLAGIYEQYF

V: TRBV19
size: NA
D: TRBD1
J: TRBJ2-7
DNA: TGTGCCAGTAGTACGATGACAGGGTCCTACGAGCAGTACTTC
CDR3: CASSTMTGSYEQYF

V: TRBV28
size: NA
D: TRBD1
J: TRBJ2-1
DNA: TGTGCCAGCAGTTTAGACAGGGGGTCCTCCTACAATGAGCAGTTCTTC
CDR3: CASSLDRGSSYNEQFF

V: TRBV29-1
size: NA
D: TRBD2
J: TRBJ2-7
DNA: TGCAGCGGGATCGGGACTAGAAGCGAGCAGTACTTC
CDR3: CSGIGTRSEQYF

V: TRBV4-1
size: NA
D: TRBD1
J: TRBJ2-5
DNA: TGCGCCAGCAGCCACAGGGGGCAAATCGAGACCCAGTACTTC
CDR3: CASSHRGQIETQYF

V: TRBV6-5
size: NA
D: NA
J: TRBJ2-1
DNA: TGTGCCAGCAGTTCACCAGGGGCGTCCGCCTGGGATGAGCAGTTCTTC
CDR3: CASSSPGASAWDEQFF

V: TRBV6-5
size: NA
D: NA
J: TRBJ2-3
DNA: TGTGCCAGCAGTCTAGCGTCAAGCACAGATACGCAGTATTTT
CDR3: CASSLASSTDTQYF

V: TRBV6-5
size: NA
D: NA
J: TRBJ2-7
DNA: TGTGCCAGCGAGACTAGTCTTCATTACGAGCAGTACTTC
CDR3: CASETSLHYEQYF

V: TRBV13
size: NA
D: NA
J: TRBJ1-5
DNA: TGTGCCAGCAGCGCCCGGCATGGGCCCCAGCATTTT
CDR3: CASSARHGPQHF

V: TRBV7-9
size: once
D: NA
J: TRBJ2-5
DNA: TGTGCCAGCAGCTTAGTTCTGTGGGGCCAAGAGACCCAGTACTTC
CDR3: CASSLVLWGQETQYF